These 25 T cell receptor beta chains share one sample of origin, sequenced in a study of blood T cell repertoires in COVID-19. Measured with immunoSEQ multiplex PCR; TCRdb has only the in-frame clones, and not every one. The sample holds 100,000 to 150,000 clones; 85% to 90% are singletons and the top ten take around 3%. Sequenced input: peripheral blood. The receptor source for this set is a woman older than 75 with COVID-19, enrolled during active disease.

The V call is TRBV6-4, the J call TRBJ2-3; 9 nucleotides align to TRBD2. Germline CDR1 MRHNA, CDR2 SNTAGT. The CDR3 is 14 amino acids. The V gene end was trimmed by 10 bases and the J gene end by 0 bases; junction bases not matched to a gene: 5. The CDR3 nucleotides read TGTGCCACCAGGACTAGCGTAAGCACAGATACGCAGTATTTT. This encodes CATRTSVSTDTQYF.

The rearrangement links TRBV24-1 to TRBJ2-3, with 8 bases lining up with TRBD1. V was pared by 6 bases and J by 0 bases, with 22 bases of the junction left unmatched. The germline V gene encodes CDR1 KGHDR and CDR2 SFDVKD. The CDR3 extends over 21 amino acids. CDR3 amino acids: CATSLLPRQGISFISTDTQYF. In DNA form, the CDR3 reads TGTGCCACCAGTCTCCTCCCCCGACAGGGGATTTCTTTTATCAGCACAGATACGCAGTATTTT.

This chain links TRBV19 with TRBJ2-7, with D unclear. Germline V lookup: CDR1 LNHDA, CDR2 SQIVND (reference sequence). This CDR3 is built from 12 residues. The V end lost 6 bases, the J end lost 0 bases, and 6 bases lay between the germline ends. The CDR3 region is CASRASSYEQYF. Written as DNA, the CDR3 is TGTGCCAGTAGGGCCAGCTCCTACGAGCAGTACTTC.

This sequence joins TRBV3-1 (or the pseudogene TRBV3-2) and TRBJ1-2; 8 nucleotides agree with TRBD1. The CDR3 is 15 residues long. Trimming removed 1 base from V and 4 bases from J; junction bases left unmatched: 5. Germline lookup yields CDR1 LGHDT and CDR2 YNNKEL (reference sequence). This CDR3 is CASSQGAGGIYGYTF. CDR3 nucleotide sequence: TGTGCCAGCAGCCAAGGGGCAGGGGGCATCTATGGCTACACCTTC.

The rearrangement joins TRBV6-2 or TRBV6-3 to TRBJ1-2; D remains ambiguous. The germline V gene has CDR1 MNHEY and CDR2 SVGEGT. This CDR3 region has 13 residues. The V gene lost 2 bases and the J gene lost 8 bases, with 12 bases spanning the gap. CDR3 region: CASSYGGAGGYTF. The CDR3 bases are TGTGCCAGCAGTTACGGAGGAGCCGGAGGCTACACCTTC.

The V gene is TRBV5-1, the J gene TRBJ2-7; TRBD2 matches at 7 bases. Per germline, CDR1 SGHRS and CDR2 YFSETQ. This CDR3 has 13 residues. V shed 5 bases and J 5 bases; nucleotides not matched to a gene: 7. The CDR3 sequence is CASSPSGPNEQYF. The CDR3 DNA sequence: TGCGCCAGCAGTCCTAGCGGCCCTAACGAGCAGTACTTC.

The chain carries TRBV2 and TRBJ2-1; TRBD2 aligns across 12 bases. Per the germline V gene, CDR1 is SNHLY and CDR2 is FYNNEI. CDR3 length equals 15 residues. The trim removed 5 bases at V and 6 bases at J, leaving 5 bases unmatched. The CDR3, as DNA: TGTGCCAGCAGTTCCGGGACTAGCGGGTTCAATGAGCAGTTCTTC. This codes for CASSSGTSGFNEQFF. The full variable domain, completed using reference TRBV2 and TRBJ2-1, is EPEVTQTPSHQVTQMGQEVILRCVPISNHLYFYWYRQILGQKVEFLVSFYNNEISEKSEIFDDQFSVERPDGSNFTLKIRSTKLEDSAMYFCASSSGTSGFNEQFFGPGTRLTVL.

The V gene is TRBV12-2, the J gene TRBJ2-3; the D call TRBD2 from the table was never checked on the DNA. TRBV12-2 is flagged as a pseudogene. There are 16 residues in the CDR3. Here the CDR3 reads CASRLTSGERTDTQYF. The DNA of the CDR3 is TGTGCAAGTCGCTTAACTAGCGGAGAACGCACAGATACGCAGTATTTT.

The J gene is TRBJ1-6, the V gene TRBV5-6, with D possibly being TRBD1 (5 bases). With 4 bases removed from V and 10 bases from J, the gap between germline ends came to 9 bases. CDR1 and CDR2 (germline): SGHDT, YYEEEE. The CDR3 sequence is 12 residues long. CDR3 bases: TGTGCCAGCAGCAAGACAGAGTCACCCCTCCACTTT. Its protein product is CASSKTESPLHF.

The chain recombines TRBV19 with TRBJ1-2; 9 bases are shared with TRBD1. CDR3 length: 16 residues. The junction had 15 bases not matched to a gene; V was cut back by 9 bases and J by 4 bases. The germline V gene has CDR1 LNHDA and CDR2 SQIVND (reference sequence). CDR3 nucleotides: TGTGCCAGCATTTCGGGACAGGGCTTCGCTTTCTATGGCTACACCTTC. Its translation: CASISGQGFAFYGYTF.

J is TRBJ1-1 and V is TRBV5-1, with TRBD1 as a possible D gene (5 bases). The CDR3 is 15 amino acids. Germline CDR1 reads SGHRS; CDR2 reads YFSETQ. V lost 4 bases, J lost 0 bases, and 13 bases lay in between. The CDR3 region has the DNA TGCGCCAGCAGCATTTCGACAGCCCTGAACACTGAAGCTTTCTTT. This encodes CASSISTALNTEAFF.

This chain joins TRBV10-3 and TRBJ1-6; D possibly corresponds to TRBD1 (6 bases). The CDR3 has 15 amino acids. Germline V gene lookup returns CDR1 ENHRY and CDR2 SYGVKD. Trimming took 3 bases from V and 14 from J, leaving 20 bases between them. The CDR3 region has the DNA TGTGCCATCAGTGACGGTGGACAGCGGCGGGGGGCCCTCCACTTT. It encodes CAISDGGQRRGALHF.

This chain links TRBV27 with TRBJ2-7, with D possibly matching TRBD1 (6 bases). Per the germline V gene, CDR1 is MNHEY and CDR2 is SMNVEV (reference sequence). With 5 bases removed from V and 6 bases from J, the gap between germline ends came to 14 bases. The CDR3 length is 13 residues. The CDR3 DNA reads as TGTGCCAGCAGTCAGGGGTCCACGGGCGAGCAGTACTTC. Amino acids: CASSQGSTGEQYF.

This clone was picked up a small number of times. In DNA form, the CDR3 reads TGTGCCAGCAGCCAAGTACAGGTATCCGGCAATGAGCAGTTCTTC. Its translation is CASSQVQVSGNEQFF. The chain recombines TRBV3-1 (or the pseudogene TRBV3-2) with TRBJ2-1; TRBD1 might be the D (5 bases). V was clipped by 1 base and J by 6 bases, with 13 bases between them. This CDR3 has 15 amino acids. Germline V lookup: CDR1 LGHDT, CDR2 YNNKEL (reference sequence).

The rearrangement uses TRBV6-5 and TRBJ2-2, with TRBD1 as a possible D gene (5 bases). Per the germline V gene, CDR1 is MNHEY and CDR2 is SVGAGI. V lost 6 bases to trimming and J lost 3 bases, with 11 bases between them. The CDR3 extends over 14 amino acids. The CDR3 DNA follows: TGTGCCAGCAGCAGGGTGGGCTACACCGGGGAGCTGTTTTTT. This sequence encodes CASSRVGYTGELFF.

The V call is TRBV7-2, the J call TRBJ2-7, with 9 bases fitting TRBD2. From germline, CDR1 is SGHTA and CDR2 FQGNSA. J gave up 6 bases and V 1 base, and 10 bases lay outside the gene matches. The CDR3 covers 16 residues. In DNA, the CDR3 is TGTGCCAGCAGCTTAGATAGCGGGAGTAGGGGCTCCGAGCAGTACTTC. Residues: CASSLDSGSRGSEQYF.

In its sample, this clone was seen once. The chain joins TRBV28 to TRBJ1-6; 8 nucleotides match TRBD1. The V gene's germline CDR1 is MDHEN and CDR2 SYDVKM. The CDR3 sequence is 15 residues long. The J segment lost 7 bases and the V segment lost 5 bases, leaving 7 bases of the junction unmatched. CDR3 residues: CASSKPRGQNSPLHF. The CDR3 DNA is TGTGCCAGCAGTAAACCCAGGGGGCAAAATTCACCCCTCCACTTT.

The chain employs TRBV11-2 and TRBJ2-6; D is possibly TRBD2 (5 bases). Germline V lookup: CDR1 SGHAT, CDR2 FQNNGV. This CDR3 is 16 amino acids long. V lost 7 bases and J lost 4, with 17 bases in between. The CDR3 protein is CASTPHWRTGANVLTF. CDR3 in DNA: TGTGCCAGCACCCCGCACTGGAGGACCGGGGCCAACGTCCTGACTTTC.

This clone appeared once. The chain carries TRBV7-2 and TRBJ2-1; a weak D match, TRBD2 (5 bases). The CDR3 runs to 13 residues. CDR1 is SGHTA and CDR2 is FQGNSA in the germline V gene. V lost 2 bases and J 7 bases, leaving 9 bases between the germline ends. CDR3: CASSLRRGNEQFF. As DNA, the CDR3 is TGTGCCAGCAGCTTACGAAGAGGGAATGAGCAGTTCTTC.

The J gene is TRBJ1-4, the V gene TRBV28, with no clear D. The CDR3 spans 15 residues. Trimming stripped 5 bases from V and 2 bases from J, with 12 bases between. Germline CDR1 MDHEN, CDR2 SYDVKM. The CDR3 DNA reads TGTGCCAGCAGTCGCCCCGCGGTTACTAATGAAAAACTGTTTTTT. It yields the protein CASSRPAVTNEKLFF.

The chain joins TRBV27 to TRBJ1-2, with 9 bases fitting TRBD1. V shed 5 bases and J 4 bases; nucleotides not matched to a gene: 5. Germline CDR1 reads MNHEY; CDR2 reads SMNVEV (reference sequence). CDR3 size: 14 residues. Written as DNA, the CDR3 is TGTGCCAGCAGTGTAACAGGGGGCGGCTATGGCTACACCTTC. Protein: CASSVTGGGYGYTF.

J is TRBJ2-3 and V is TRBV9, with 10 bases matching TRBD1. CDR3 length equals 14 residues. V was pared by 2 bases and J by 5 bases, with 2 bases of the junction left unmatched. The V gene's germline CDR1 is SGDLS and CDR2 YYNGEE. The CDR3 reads CASSVRTGGDTQYF. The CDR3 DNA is TGTGCCAGCAGCGTCCGGACAGGGGGAGATACGCAGTATTTT.

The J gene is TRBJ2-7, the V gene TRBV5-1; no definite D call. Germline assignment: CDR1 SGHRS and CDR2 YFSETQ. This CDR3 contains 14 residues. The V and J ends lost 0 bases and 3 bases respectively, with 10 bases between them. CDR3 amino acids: CASSLGQVSYEQYF. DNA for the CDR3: TGCGCCAGCAGCTTGGGGCAGGTTAGCTACGAGCAGTACTTC.

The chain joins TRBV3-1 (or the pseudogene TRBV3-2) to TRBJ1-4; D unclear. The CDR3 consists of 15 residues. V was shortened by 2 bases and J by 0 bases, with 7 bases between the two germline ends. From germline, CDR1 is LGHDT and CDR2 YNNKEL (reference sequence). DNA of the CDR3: TGTGCCAGCAGCCAACTTCAGGCAACTAATGAAAAACTGTTTTTT. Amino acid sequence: CASSQLQATNEKLFF.

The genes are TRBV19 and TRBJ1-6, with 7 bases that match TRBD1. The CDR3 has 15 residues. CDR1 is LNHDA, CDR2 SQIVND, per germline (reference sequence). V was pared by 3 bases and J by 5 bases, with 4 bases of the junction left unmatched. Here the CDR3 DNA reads TGTGCCAGTAGTATCGGACAGGTCAATAATTCACCCCTCCACTTT. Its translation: CASSIGQVNNSPLHF.